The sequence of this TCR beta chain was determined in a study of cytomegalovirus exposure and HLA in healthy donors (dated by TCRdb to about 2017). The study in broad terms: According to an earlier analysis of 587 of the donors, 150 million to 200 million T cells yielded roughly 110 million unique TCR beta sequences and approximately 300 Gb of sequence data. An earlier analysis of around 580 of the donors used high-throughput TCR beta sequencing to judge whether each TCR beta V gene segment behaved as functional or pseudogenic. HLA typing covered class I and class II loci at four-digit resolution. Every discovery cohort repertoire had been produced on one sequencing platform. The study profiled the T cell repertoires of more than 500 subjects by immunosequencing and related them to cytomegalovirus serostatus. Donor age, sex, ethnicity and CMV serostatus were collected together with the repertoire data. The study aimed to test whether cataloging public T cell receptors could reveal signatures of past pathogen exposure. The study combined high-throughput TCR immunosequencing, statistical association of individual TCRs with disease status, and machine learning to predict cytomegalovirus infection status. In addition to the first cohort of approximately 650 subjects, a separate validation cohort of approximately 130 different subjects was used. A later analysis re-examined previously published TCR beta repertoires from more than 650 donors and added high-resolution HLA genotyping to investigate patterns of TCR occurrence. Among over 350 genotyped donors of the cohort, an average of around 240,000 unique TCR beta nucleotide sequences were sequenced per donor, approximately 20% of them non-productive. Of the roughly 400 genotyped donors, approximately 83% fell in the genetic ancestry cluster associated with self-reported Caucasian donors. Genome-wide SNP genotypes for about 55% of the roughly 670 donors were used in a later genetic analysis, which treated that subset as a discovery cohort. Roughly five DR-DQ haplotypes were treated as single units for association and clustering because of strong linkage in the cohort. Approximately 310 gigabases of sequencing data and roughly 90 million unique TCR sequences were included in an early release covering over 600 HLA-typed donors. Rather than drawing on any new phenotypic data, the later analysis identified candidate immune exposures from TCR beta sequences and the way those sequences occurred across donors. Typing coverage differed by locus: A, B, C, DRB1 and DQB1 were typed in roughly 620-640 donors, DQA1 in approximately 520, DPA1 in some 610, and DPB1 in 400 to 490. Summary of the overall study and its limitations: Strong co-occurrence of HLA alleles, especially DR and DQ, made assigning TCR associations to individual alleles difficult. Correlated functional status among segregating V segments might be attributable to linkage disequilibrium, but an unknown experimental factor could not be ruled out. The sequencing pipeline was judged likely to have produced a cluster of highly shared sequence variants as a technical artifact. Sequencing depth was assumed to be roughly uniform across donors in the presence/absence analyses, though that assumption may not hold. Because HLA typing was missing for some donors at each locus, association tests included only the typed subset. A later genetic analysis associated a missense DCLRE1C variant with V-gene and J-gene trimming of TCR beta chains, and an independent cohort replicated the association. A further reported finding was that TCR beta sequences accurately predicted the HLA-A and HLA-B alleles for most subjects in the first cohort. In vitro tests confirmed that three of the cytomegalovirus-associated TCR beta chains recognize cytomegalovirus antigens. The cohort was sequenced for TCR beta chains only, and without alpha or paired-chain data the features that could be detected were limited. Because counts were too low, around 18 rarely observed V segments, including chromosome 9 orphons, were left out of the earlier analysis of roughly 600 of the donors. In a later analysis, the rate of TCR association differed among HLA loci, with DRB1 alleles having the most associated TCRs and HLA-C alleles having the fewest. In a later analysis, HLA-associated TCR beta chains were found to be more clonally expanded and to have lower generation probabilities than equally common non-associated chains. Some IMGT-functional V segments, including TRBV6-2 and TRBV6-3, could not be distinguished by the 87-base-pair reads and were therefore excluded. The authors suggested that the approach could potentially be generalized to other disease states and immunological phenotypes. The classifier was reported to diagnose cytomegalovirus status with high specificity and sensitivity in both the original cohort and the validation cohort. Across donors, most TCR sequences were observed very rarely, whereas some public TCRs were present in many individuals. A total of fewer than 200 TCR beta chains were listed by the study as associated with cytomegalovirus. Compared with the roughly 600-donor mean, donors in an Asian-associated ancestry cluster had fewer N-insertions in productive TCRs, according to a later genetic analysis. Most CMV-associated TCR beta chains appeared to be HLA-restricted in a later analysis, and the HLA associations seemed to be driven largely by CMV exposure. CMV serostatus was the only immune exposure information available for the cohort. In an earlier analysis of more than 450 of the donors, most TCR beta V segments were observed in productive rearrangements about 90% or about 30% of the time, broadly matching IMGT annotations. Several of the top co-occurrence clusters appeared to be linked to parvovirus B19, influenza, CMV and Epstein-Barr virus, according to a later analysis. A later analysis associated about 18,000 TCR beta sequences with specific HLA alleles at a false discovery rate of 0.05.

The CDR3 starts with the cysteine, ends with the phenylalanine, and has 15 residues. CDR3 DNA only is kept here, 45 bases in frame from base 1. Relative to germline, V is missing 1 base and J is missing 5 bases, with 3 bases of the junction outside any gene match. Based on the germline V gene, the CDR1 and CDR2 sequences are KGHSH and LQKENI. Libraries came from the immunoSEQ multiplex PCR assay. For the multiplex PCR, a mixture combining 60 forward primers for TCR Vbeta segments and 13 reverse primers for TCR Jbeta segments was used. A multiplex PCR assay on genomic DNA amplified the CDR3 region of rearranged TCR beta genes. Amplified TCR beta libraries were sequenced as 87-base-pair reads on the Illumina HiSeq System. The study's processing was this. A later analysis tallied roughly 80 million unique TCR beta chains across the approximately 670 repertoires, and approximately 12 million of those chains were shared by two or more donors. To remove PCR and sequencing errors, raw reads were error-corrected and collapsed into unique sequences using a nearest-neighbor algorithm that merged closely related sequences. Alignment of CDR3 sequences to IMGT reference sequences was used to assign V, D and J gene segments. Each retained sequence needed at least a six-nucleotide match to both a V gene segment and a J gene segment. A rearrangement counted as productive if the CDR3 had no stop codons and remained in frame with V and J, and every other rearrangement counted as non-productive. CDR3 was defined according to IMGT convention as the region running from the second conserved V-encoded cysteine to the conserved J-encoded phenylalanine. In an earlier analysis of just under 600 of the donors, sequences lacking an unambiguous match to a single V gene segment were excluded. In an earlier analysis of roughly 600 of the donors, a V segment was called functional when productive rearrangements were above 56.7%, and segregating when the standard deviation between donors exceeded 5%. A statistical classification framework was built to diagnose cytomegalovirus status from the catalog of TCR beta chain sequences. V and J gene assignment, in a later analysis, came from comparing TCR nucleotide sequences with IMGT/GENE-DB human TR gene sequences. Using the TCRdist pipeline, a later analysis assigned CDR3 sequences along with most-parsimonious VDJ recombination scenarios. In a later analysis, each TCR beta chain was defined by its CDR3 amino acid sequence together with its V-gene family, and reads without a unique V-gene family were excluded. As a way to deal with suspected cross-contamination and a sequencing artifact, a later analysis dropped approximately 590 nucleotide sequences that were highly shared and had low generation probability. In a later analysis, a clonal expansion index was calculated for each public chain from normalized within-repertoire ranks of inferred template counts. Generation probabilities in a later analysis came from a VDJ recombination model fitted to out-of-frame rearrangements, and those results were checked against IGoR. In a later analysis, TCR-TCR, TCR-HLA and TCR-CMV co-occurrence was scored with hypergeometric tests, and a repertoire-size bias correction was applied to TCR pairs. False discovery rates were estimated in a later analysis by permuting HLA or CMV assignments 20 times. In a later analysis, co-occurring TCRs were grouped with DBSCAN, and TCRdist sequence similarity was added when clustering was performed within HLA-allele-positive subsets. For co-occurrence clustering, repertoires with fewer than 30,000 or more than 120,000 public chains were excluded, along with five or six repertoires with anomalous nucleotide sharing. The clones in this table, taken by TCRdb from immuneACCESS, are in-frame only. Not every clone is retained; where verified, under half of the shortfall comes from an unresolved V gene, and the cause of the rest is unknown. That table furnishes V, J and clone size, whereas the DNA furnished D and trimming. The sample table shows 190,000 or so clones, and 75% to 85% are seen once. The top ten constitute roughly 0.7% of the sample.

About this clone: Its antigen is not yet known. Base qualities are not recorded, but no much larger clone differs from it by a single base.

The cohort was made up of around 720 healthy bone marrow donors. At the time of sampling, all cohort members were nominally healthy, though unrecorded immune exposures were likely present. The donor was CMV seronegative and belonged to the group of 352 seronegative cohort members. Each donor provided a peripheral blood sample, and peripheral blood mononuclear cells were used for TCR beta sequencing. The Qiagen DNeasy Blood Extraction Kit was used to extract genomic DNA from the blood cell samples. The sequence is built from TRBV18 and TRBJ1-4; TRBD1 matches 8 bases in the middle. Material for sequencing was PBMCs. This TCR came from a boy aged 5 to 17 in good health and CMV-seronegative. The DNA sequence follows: TGTGCCAGCTCACCACGAGGGACAGGAAATGAAAAACTGTTTTTT. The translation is CASSPRGTGNEKLFF.